This TCR beta chain emerged from a study of shared clonotypes between healthy human individuals. Libraries were prepared by immunoSEQ multiplex PCR; TCRdb keeps only in-frame clonotypes and omits some of them. This repertoire shows some 2,000,000 clones, almost 96% found once; its top ten account for approximately 0.13%. Germline-derived CDR1 and CDR2 are GTSNPN and SVGIG (reference sequence). The V gene lost 3 bases and the J gene lost 0 bases, with 8 bases spanning the gap. The CDR3 is 13 amino acids. Sequenced sample: naive CD4+ T cells sorted from blood. Subset of the sample: CD45RA+ positively selected. The chain couples TRBV30 to TRBJ1-1; D remains unclear. The TCR comes from a man between 18 and 35 years old in good health. In DNA form, the CDR3 reads TGTGCCTGGAGGAACAAATTGAACACTGAAGCTTTCTTT. This encodes CAWRNKLNTEAFF. The variable domain in full, with the rest retrieved from reference TRBV30 and TRBJ1-1, is SQTIHQWPATLVQPVGSPLSLECTVEGTSNPNLYWYRQAAGRGLQLLFYSVGIGQISSEVPQNLSASRPQDRQFILSSKKLLLSDSGFYLCAWRNKLNTEAFFGQGTRLTVV.